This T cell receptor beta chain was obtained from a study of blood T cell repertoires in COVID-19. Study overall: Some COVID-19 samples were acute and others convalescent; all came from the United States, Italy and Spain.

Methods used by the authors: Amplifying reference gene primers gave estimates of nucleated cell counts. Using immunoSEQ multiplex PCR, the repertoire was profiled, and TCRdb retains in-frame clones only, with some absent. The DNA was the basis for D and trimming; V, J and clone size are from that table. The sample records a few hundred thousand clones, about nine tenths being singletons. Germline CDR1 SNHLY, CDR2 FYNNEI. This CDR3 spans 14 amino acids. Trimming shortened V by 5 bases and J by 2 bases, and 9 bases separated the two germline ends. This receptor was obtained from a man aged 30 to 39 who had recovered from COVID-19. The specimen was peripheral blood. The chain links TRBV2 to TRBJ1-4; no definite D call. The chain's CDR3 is CASSRTATNEKLFF. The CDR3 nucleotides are TGTGCCAGCAGTAGAACAGCTACTAATGAAAAACTGTTTTTT.